This T cell receptor beta chain appears in the sequencing data of a study of control samples from healthy donors and cancer patients. The V end lost 7 bases, the J end lost 4 bases, and 17 bases lay between the germline ends. Germline CDR1 and CDR2: SGHRS and YFSETQ. The CDR3 is 14 amino acids. Using immunoSEQ multiplex PCR, the repertoire was profiled, and TCRdb retains in-frame clones only, with some absent. The sample consists of about 120,000 clones, approximately 93% of them appearing once. This TCR was sampled from a man in his thirties or forties in good health. Specimen: blood. The rearrangement links TRBV5-1 to TRBJ1-1; D possibly corresponds to TRBD1 (5 bases). For the CDR3, the DNA is TGCGCCAGCGGCCCGACAGTTACGAGCACTGAAGCTTTCTTT. Its translation: CASGPTVTSTEAFF.